This T cell receptor (beta chain) emerged from a study of cytomegalovirus exposure and HLA in healthy donors. Across the study: An analysis done earlier identified about 120 million unique TCR beta sequences from about 179 million T cells.

PCR amplification relied on 60 Vbeta primers (plus 13 Jbeta primers). Here immunoSEQ multiplex PCR was the method, and the copy in TCRdb shows in-frame clones only, minus some. The profile shows 150,000 or so clones, 60% to 80% of them singletons. This clone was detected only a few times. The receptor comes from a man aged 18 to 29 in good health and CMV-seropositive. Source material: PBMCs.

The CDR3 region is CARREPGLAGRGELFF. The CDR3 DNA sequence: TGTGCCAGAAGAGAGCCGGGACTAGCGGGGCGCGGGGAGCTGTTTTTT. V and J are TRBV2 and TRBJ2-2; 13 positions agree with TRBD2. Germline V gene data show CDR1 as SNHLY and CDR2 as FYNNEI. CDR3 size: 16 residues. The V segment lost 9 bases and the J segment 7 bases; nucleotides outside the gene matches: 11.